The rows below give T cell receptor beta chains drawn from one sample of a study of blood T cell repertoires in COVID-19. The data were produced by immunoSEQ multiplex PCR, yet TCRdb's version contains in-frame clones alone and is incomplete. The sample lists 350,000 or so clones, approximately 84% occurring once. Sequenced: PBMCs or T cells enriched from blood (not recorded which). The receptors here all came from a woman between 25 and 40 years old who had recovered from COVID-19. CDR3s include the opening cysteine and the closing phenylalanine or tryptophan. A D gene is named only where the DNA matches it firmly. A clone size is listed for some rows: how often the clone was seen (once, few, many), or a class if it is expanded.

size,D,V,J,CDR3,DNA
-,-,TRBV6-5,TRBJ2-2,CAAGNTGELFF,TGTGCTGCGGGGAACACCGGGGAGCTGTTTTTT
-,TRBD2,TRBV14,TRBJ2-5,CASSQLTGGLETQYF,TGTGCCAGCAGCCAATTAACGGGGGGGCTCGAGACCCAGTACTTC
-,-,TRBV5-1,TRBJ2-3,CASSLEPGGLQDTQYF,TGCGCCAGCAGCTTGGAGCCGGGGGGCCTACAAGATACGCAGTATTTT
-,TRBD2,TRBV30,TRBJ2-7,CAWSVRLGSGGTISYEQYF,TGTGCCTGGAGTGTACGGTTGGGTAGCGGGGGGACGATCTCCTACGAGCAGTACTTC
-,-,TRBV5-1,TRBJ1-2,CASSPRQGGYTF,TGCGCCAGCAGCCCGCGACAAGGTGGCTACACCTTC
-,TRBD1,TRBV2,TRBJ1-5,CASRGTGGGNQPQHF,TGTGCCAGCAGAGGGACAGGGGGCGGCAATCAGCCCCAGCATTTT
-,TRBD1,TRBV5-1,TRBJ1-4,CASSSKGRTQGTGVEKLFF,TGCGCCAGCAGCTCGAAGGGGAGAACTCAGGGGACAGGGGTCGAAAAACTGTTTTTT
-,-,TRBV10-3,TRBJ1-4,CAISLTETNEKLFF,TGTGCCATCAGCCTGACAGAAACTAATGAAAAACTGTTTTTT
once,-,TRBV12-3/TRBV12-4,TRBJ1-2,CATSRYGYTF,TGTGCCACGTCGCGCTATGGCTACACCTTC
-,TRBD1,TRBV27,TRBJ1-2,CASRLDRLGDYGYTF,TGTGCCAGCAGGCTGGACAGGCTCGGGGACTATGGCTACACCTTC
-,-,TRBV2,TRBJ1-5,CASSVFVNQPQHF,TGTGCCAGCAGTGTATTCGTCAATCAGCCCCAGCATTTT
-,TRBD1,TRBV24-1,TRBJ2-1,CATSDPGTGTYNEQFF,TGTGCCACCAGTGACCCCGGGACAGGGACCTACAATGAGCAGTTCTTC
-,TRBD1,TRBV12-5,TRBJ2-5,CASGNGQGQETQYF,TGTGCTAGTGGTAACGGACAGGGTCAAGAGACCCAGTACTTC
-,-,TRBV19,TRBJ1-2,CASSSLWSGNYGYTF,TGTGCCAGTAGTAGCTTGTGGTCAGGGAACTATGGCTACACCTTC
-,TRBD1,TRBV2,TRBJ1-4,CASSVAGGNEKLFF,TGTGCCAGCAGTGTCGCAGGGGGTAATGAAAAACTGTTTTTT
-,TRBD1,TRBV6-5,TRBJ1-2,CASRSRDRAHYGYTF,TGTGCCAGCAGATCCCGGGACAGGGCCCACTATGGCTACACCTTC
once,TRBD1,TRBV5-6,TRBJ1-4,CASSLQGLRYQDEKLFF,TGTGCCAGCAGCCTACAGGGGCTACGGTATCAGGATGAAAAACTGTTTTTT
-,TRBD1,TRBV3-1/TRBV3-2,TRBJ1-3,CASSMTGGNTIYF,TGTGCCAGCAGCATGACAGGGGGCAACACCATATATTTT
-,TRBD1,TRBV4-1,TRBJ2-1,CASSLGQGDYNEQFF,TGCGCCAGCAGCCTGGGACAGGGGGACTACAATGAGCAGTTCTTC
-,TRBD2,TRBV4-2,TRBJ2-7,CASSQGAGGPYEQYF,TGTGCCAGCAGCCAAGGGGCGGGGGGGCCCTACGAGCAGTACTTC
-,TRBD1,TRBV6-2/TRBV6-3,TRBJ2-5,CASSYRQGAAETQYF,TGTGCCAGCAGCTATCGACAGGGGGCCGCGGAGACCCAGTACTTC
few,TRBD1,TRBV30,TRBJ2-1,CAWDRVHEQFF,TGTGCCTGGGACAGGGTGCATGAGCAGTTCTTC
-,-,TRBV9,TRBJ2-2,CASSVGLAGDTGELFF,TGTGCCAGCAGCGTAGGCCTAGCCGGTGACACCGGGGAGCTGTTTTTT
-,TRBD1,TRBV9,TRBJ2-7,CASSVTIGQAYEQYF,TGTGCCAGCAGCGTAACAATTGGACAGGCCTACGAGCAGTACTTC
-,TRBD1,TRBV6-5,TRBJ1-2,CASKMTGGDRVGYTF,TGTGCCAGCAAAATGACAGGGGGAGACCGTGTCGGTTACACCTTC